This T cell receptor (beta chain) was recovered during a study of T cell responses to AZD1222 COVID-19 vaccine. Study observations and caveats: Receipt of two AZD1222 doses was followed by a rise in Spike-specific TCR breadth and depth.

On this clone itself: The antigen remains undetermined.

This CDR3 is 14 amino acids long. V was trimmed by 4 bases and J by 1 base, leaving 10 bases between them. CDR1 and CDR2 from the germline V gene are MGHRA and YSYEKL. Assay: immunoSEQ multiplex PCR; the TCRdb copy retains only in-frame clones and omits some. This sample yields 250,000 to 300,000 clones, of which 94% are seen a single time; about 0.5% belongs to the top ten. The chain recombines TRBV4-1 with TRBJ1-1; D might be TRBD1 (6 bases). The TCR comes from an adult who received the AZD1222 COVID-19 vaccine. The material was peripheral blood, obtained 28 days after the second AZD1222 dose. The CDR3, as DNA: TGCGCCAGCAGCCGAGTGACAGGGAACACTGAAGCTTTCTTT. This sequence encodes CASSRVTGNTEAFF.